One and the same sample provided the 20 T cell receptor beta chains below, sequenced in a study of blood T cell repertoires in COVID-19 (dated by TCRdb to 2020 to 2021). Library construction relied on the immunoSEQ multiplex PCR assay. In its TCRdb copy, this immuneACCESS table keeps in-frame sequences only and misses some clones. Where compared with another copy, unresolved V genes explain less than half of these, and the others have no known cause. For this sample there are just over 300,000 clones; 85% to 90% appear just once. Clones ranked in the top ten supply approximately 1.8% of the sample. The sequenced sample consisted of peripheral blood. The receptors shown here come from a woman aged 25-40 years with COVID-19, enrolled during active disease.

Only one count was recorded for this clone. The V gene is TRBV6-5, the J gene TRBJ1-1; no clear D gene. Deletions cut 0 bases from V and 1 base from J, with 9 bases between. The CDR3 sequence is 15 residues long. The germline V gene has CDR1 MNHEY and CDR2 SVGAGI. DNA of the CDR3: TGTGCCAGCAGTTACTCACGGTGGAGGAACACTGAAGCTTTCTTT. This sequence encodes CASSYSRWRNTEAFF.

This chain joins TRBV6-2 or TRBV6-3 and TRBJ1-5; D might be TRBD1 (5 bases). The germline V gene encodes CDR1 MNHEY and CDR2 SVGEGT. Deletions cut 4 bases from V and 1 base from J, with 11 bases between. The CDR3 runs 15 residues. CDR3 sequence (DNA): TGTGCCAGCAGTTGGGGGGATTTAAGCAATCAGCCCCAGCATTTT. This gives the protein CASSWGDLSNQPQHF.

The CDR3 loop is CASSPDRGNQPQHF. The CDR3 coding sequence is TGCGCCAGCAGCCCAGACAGGGGCAATCAGCCCCAGCATTTT. The chain couples TRBV4-3 to TRBJ1-5; 7 bases match TRBD1. The V gene's germline CDR1 is LGHNA and CDR2 YSLEER. This CDR3 spans 14 amino acids. Germline trimming cut 4 bases from V and 2 bases from J; bases unmatched to any gene: 2.

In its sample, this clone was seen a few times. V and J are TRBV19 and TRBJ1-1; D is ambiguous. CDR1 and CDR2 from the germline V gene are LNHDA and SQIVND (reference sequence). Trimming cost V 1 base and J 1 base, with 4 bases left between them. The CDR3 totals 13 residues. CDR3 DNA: TGTGCCAGTAGTATAGCAGAGAACACTGAAGCTTTCTTT. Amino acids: CASSIAENTEAFF. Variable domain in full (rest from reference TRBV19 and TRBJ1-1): DGGITQSPKYLFRKEGQNVTLSCEQNLNHDAMYWYRQDPGQGLRLIYYSQIVNDFQKGDIAEGYSVSREKKESFPLTVTSAQKNPTAFYLCASSIAENTEAFFGQGTRLTVV.

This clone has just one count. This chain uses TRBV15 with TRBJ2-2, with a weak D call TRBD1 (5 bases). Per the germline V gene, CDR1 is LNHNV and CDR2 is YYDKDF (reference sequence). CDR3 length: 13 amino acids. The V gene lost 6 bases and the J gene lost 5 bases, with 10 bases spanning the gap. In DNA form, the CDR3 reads TGTGCCACCAGTCCACAGGAAACCGGGGAGCTGTTTTTT. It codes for CATSPQETGELFF.

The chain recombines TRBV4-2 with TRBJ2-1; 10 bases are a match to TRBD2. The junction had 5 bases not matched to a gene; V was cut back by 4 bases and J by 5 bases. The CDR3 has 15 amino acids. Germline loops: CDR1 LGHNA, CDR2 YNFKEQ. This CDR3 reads CASSLPSGGNNEQFF. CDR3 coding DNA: TGTGCCAGCAGCCTCCCTAGCGGGGGTAACAATGAGCAGTTCTTC.

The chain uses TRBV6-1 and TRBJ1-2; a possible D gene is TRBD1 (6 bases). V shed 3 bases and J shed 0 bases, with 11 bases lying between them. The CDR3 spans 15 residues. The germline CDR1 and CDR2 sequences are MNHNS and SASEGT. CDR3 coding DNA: TGTGCCAGCAGTGACAGGGGTGGATCTAACTATGGCTACACCTTC. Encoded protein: CASSDRGGSNYGYTF.

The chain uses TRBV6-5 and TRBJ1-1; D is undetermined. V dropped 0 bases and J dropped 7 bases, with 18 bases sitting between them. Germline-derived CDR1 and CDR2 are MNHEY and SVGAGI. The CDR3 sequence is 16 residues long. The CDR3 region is CASSYSSYEDLDEAFF. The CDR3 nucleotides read TGTGCCAGCAGTTACTCTTCTTATGAGGATTTGGATGAAGCTTTCTTT.

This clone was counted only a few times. This chain's CDR3 is CASSLNPGGSSGNTIYF. CDR3 in DNA: TGTGCCAGCAGCTTGAATCCCGGGGGGTCCTCTGGAAACACCATATATTTT. This sequence joins TRBV11-2 and TRBJ1-3; possible D gene TRBD1, 5 bases. Germline V gives CDR1 SGHAT, CDR2 FQNNGV. The CDR3 extends over 17 amino acids. Trimming stripped 3 bases from V and 0 bases from J, with 15 bases between. Full variable domain (outside the CDR3, taken from reference TRBV11-2 and TRBJ1-3): EAGVAQSPRYKIIEKRQSVAFWCNPISGHATLYWYQQILGQGPKLLIQFQNNGVVDDSQLPKDRFSAERLKGVDSTLKIQPAKLEDSAVYLCASSLNPGGSSGNTIYFGEGSWLTVV.

In DNA form, the CDR3 reads TGTGCCAGCAGCTTTGAGGGGGCCAGGGATACGCAGTATTTT. It specifies CASSFEGARDTQYF. V and J are TRBV11-3 and TRBJ2-3; TRBD1 matches at 7 bases. Germline values: CDR1 SGHNT, CDR2 YENEEA. With 3 bases clipped from V and 6 bases from J, the junction kept 6 bases outside the gene matches. This CDR3 is 14 amino acids long.

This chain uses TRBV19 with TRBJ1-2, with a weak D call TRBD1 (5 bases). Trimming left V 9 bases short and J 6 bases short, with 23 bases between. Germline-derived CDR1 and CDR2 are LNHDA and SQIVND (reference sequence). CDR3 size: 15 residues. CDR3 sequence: CASTPAWQGGNGYTF. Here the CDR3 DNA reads TGTGCCAGCACGCCCGCGTGGCAGGGAGGGAATGGCTACACCTTC.

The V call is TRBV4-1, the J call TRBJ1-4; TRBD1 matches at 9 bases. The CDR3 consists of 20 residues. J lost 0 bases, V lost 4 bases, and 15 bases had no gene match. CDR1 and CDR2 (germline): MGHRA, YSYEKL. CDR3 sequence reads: CASSPTFSTGGPATNEKLFF. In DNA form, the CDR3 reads TGCGCCAGCAGCCCCACGTTCAGCACAGGGGGCCCAGCAACTAATGAAAAACTGTTTTTT.

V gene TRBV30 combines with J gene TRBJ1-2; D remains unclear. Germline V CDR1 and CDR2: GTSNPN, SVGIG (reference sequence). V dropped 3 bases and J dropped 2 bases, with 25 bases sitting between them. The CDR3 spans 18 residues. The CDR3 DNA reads TGTGCCTGGAGCCACTTAGACCGGGCGGAGGCGGAAAACTATGGCTACACCTTC. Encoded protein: CAWSHLDRAEAENYGYTF.

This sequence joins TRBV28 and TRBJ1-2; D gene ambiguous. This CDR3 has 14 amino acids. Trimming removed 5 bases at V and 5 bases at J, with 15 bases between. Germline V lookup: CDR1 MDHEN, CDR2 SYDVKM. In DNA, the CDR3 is TGTGCCAGCAGTGTCAGTCAATCGGGGTATGGCTACACCTTC. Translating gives CASSVSQSGYGYTF.

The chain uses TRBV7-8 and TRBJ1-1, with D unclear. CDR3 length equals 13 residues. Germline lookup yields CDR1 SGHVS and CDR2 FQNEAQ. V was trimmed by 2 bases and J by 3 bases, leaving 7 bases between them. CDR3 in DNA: TGTGCCAGCAGCTTAACGGGTGACACTGAAGCTTTCTTT. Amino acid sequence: CASSLTGDTEAFF. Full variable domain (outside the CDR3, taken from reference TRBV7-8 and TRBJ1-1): GAGVSQSPRYKVAKRGQDVALRCDPISGHVSLFWYQQALGQGPEFLTYFQNEAQLDKSGLPSDRFFAERPEGSVSTLKIQRTQQEDSAVYLCASSLTGDTEAFFGQGTRLTVV.

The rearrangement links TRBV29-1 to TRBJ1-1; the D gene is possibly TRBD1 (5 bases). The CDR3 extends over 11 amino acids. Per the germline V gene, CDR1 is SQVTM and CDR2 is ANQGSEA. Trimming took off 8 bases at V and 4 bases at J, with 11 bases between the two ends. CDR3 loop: CSLRDGTEAFF. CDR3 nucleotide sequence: TGCAGCCTGCGGGACGGCACTGAAGCTTTCTTT.

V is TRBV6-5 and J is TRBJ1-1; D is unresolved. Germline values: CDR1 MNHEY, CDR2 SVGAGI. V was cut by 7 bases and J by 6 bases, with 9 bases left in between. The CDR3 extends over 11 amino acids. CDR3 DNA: TGTGCCAGCAAACGGGAGGCTGAAGCTTTCTTT. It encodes CASKREAEAFF.

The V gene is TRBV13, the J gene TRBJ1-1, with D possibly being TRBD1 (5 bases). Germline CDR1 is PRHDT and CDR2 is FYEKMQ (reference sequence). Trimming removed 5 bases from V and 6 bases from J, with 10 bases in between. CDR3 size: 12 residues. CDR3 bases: TGTGCCAGCAGCCCAGTCAGGGCTGAAGCTTTCTTT. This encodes CASSPVRAEAFF. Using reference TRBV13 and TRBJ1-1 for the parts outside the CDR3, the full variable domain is AAGVIQSPRHLIKEKRETATLKCYPIPRHDTVYWYQQGPGQDPQFLISFYEKMQSDKGSIPDRFSAQQFSDYHSELNMSSLELGDSALYFCASSPVRAEAFFGQGTRLTVV.

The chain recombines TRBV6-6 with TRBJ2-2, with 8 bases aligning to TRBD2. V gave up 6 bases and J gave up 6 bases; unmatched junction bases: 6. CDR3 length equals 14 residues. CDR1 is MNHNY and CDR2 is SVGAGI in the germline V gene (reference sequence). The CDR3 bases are TGTGCCAGCAGGCTCCCGGGGGGGGCCGGGGAGCTGTTTTTT. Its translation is CASRLPGGAGELFF.

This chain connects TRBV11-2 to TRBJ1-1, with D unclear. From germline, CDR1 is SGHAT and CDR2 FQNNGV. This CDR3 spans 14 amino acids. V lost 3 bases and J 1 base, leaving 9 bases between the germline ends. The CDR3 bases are TGTGCCAGCAGCTTTGGGCGGGGGAACACTGAAGCTTTCTTT. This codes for CASSFGRGNTEAFF.